This entry describes one T cell receptor (beta chain). In the PCR, 60 Vbeta and 13 Jbeta primers were used. Sequenced by immunoSEQ multiplex PCR; TCRdb stores in-frame clones only, minus some. The sample contains 140,000 to 150,000 clones, around 90% of which appear only once. These data come from a study of cytomegalovirus exposure and HLA in healthy donors. This CDR3 is 13 amino acids long. From germline, CDR1 is GTSNPN and CDR2 SVGIG (reference sequence). Trimming took 0 bases from V and 4 from J, leaving 10 bases between them. The chain recombines TRBV30 with TRBJ2-7; D remains unclear. The origin of this receptor is a woman aged 40 to 50 in good health and CMV-seronegative. Specimen: PBMCs. In DNA, the CDR3 is TGTGCCTGGAGTGTCAGGATTTTTTACGAGCAGTACTTC. Translating gives CAWSVRIFYEQYF.